A single sample gave rise to the 12 T cell receptor beta chains below, sequenced in a study of T cells in Graves' hyperthyroidism and ophthalmopathy. Researchers took RNA transcripts and amplified the TCR beta CDR3 regions from them. Initially, a first-round RT-PCR of the TCR CDR3 employed the HTBI primer set. Using its own MiXCR run on the multiplex PCR reads, TCRdb lists one record per CDR3 protein. The sample consists of around 300,000 distinct CDR3 sequences, less than 30% of them appearing once. The sample was blood. These TCRs come from a middle-aged man with Graves' hyperthyroidism that later progressed to Graves' ophthalmopathy.

This clonotype was counted many times. The rearrangement joins TRBV10-3 to TRBJ2-5, with D possibly matching TRBD2 (6 bases). CDR1 and CDR2 from the germline V gene are ENHRY and SYGVKD. V was shortened by 6 bases and J by 1 base, with 15 bases between the two germline ends. The CDR3 length is 15 residues. CDR3 DNA: TGTGCCATCAGGGCCCTCAATAGCGGCCAAGAGACCCAGTACTTC. Translation: CAIRALNSGQETQYF.

Ten or more counts support this clonotype. CDR3 sequence (DNA): TGTGCCATCAGTGAGCGGAACTATGGCTACACCTTC. As protein: CAISERNYGYTF. The V gene is TRBV10-3, the J gene TRBJ1-2, with D hard to call. V was clipped by 2 bases and J by 2 bases, with 3 bases between them. This CDR3 is built from 12 residues. CDR1 is ENHRY and CDR2 is SYGVKD in the germline V gene.

This clonotype was observed at least ten times. This rearrangement joins TRBV30 to TRBJ2-4, with TRBD1 matching 7 bases. The CDR3 extends over 14 amino acids. V lost 4 bases and J lost 0; bases outside the gene matches: 3. Germline lookup yields CDR1 GTSNPN and CDR2 SVGIG (reference sequence). CDR3 sequence reads: CAWTRQGAKNIQYF. In DNA, the CDR3 is TGTGCCTGGACTAGACAGGGAGCCAAAAACATTCAGTACTTC.

This clonotype has just a few counts. V is TRBV27 and J is TRBJ2-5; the match to TRBD1 covers 11 bases. The CDR3 is 15 amino acids. V dropped 4 bases and J dropped 5; count of bases not matched to a gene: 6. Germline V CDR1 and CDR2: MNHEY, SMNVEV (reference sequence). Here the CDR3 DNA reads TGTGCCAGCAGTTGGACAGGGGGCCCCCGCGAGACCCAGTACTTC. Amino acids: CASSWTGGPRETQYF.

This clonotype was found many times. The chain uses TRBV15 and TRBJ2-7, with 7 bases fitting TRBD1. Germline V gives CDR1 LNHNV, CDR2 YYDKDF (reference sequence). After removal of 6 bases from V and 1 base from J, the junction contained 6 bases not matched to a gene. The CDR3 has 14 residues. The CDR3 DNA is TGTGCCACCAGGGCCGGGACAGCTTCCTACGAGCAGTACTTC. It translates to CATRAGTASYEQYF. The whole variable domain, filled in from reference TRBV15 and TRBJ2-7, reads DAMVIQNPRYQVTQFGKPVTLSCSQTLNHNVMYWYQQKSSQAPKLLFHYYDKDFNNEADTPDNFQSRRPNTSFCFLDIRSPGLGDTAMYLCATRAGTASYEQYFGPGTRLTVT.

In this sample, this clonotype turned up many times. The gene calls are TRBV12-3 or TRBV12-4 and TRBJ1-1; 7 nucleotides agree with TRBD1. This CDR3 has 13 amino acids. With V trimmed by 5 bases and J by 5 bases, 5 bases remained unmatched. CDR3 DNA: TGTGCCAGCAGTCAGACAGGGAAAACTGAAGCTTTCTTT. This gives the protein CASSQTGKTEAFF.

This clonotype was found many times. The rearrangement uses TRBV12-3 or TRBV12-4 and TRBJ2-7; 9 nucleotides align to TRBD1. V lost 7 bases, J lost 5 bases, and 6 bases stayed unmatched. CDR3 length: 13 amino acids. The CDR3 nucleotides read TGTGCCAGCAATTCGGGACAGGGAGACGAGCAGTACTTC. It yields the protein CASNSGQGDEQYF.

This clonotype came up many times. This chain joins TRBV30 and TRBJ2-5; TRBD2 matches at 7 bases. This CDR3 spans 16 amino acids. V was pared by 2 bases and J by 2 bases, with 11 bases of the junction left unmatched. From germline, CDR1 is GTSNPN and CDR2 SVGIG (reference sequence). Here the CDR3 reads CAWSIWDYHSQETQYF. Written as DNA, the CDR3 is TGTGCCTGGAGTATATGGGACTACCATAGTCAAGAGACCCAGTACTTC.

This clonotype was seen many times. In DNA, the CDR3 is TGTGCCAGCAGCTCCGGCCGTGGACAGGTGGACGAGACCCAGTACTTC. Translated: CASSSGRGQVDETQYF. The chain links TRBV5-4 to TRBJ2-5; TRBD1 agrees at 7 bases. The CDR3 sequence is 16 residues long. In germline, CDR1 is SGHNT, CDR2 YYREEE (reference sequence). Trimming took 3 bases from V and 5 from J; bases not matched to a gene: 13.

This clonotype was recorded many times. CDR3 region: CASSQTGGRNQPQHF. The CDR3 DNA sequence: TGTGCCAGCAGCCAGACAGGGGGCAGGAATCAGCCCCAGCATTTT. This chain uses TRBV5-5 with TRBJ1-5; 10 nucleotides agree with TRBD1. The CDR3 loop spans 15 amino acids. Per germline, CDR1 SGHKS and CDR2 YYEKEE (reference sequence). V shed 4 bases and J 4 bases; nucleotides not matched to a gene: 5.

The genes are TRBV28 and TRBJ1-1; 10 bases align to TRBD1. This CDR3 comprises 15 residues. Looked up from germline, CDR1 is MDHEN and CDR2 is SYDVKM. V lost 4 bases to trimming and J lost 6 bases; unmatched junction nucleotides: 8. The CDR3 DNA sequence: TGTGCCAGCAGTTCCTATGGACAGGGGGGAGCTGAAGCTTTCTTT. The encoded protein is CASSSYGQGGAEAFF. Variable domain in full (rest from reference TRBV28 and TRBJ1-1): DVKVTQSSRYLVKRTGEKVFLECVQDMDHENMFWYRQDPGLGLRLIYFSYDVKMKEKGDIPEGYSVSREKKERFSLILESASTNQTSMYLCASSSYGQGGAEAFFGQGTRLTVV.

This clonotype was counted ten times or more. The V gene is TRBV6-1, the J gene TRBJ1-1; the D is unclear. CDR1 MNHNS and CDR2 SASEGT come from the germline V gene. The CDR3 length is 11 residues. V was clipped by 6 bases and J by 7 bases, with 9 bases between them. The CDR3 loop reads CASSSDGEAFF. CDR3 in DNA: TGTGCCAGCAGCTCTGACGGTGAAGCTTTCTTT.